Listed here are 30 T cell receptor beta chains from one sample, sequenced in a study of T cells in Graves' hyperthyroidism and ophthalmopathy. Amplification targeted TCR beta CDR3 regions from RNA transcripts. The TCR CDR3 was amplified in a first-round RT-PCR using the HTBI primer set. TCRdb recomputed calls from the multiplex PCR reads with MiXCR, one row per CDR3 protein. The sample gives about 480,000 distinct CDR3 sequences, about 20% of which show up once; roughly 49% is in the top ten. The sequencing sample was made of blood. Source of these receptors: a woman in her sixties or seventies with Graves' ophthalmopathy.

This clonotype was counted many times. The chain uses TRBV6-1 and TRBJ2-7; D remains ambiguous. V was clipped by 7 bases and J by 0 bases, with 13 bases between them. Germline CDR1 is MNHNS and CDR2 is SASEGT. CDR3 length: 14 amino acids. CDR3 protein: CASKPDLSSYEQYF. Here the CDR3 DNA reads TGTGCCAGCAAACCGGATCTAAGCTCCTACGAGCAGTACTTC.

The genes are TRBV5-4 and TRBJ2-1, with 13 bases lining up with TRBD2. The germline gives CDR1 SGHNT, CDR2 YYREEE (reference sequence). V was pared by 2 bases and J by 5 bases, with 7 bases of the junction left unmatched. The CDR3 spans 17 residues. The CDR3 sequence: CASSLAPGTSGNNEQFF. The CDR3 DNA is TGTGCCAGCAGCTTAGCCCCCGGGACTAGCGGGAACAATGAGCAGTTCTTC. The complete variable domain, with remaining parts taken from reference TRBV5-4 and TRBJ2-1, reads ETGVTQSPTHLIKTRGQQVTLRCSSQSGHNTVSWYQQALGQGPQFIFQYYREEENGRGNFPPRFSGLQFPNYSSELNVNALELDDSALYLCASSLAPGTSGNNEQFFGPGTRLTVL.

This clonotype was found many times. The CDR3 protein is CASSEDRVSYNEQFF. CDR3 sequence (DNA): TGTGCCAGCAGTGAAGACAGGGTTTCCTACAATGAGCAGTTCTTC. The chain couples TRBV27 to TRBJ2-1; TRBD1 agrees at 7 bases. Trimming took 5 bases from V and 1 from J; bases not matched to a gene: 5. In germline, CDR1 is MNHEY, CDR2 SMNVEV (reference sequence). The CDR3 contains 15 residues.

The V call is TRBV7-9, the J call TRBJ1-2, with 7 bases that match TRBD1. Per germline, CDR1 SEHNR and CDR2 FQNEAQ (reference sequence). The CDR3 is 15 amino acids. J gave up 8 bases and V 3 bases, and 12 bases lay outside the gene matches. The CDR3 DNA is TGTGCCAGCAGCTTCCAAGGACAGGCCTCAGAGGGCTACACCTTC. Its translation: CASSFQGQASEGYTF.

The rearrangement uses TRBV20-1 and TRBJ2-7; D is tentatively TRBD1 or TRBD2 (5 bases each). Germline CDR1 and CDR2: DFQATT and SNEGSKA (reference sequence). Trimming removed 3 bases at V and 1 base at J, with 13 bases between. There are 14 residues in the CDR3. The CDR3 coding sequence is TGCAGTGCTAGTCGGGACGGAGGATCCTACGAGCAGTACTTC. Its protein product is CSASRDGGSYEQYF.

This clonotype occurred once. The junction does not match germline at one end; this may be a read error. The rearrangement joins TRBV5-1 to TRBJ2-2; D may be TRBD1 (5 bases). Germline CDR1 reads SGHRS; CDR2 reads YFSETQ. The CDR3 contains 18 residues. As DNA, the CDR3 is TGCGCCAACAGCTCCGTTATTCAGGGCCCATTGAACACCGGGGAGCTGTTTTTT. Amino acids: CANSSVIQGPLNTGELFF.

The CDR3 nucleotides are TGTGCCAGTAGTATCGACAGTTTACGAGGCACTGAAGCTTTCTTT. It translates to CASSIDSLRGTEAFF. The V gene is TRBV19, the J gene TRBJ1-1; maybe TRBD1 (5 bases). This CDR3 contains 15 residues. The V gene lost 3 bases and the J gene lost 4 bases, with 15 bases spanning the gap. Germline V gene lookup returns CDR1 LNHDA and CDR2 SQIVND (reference sequence).

The chain has TRBV28 and TRBJ1-1; TRBD1 is a possible D gene (6 bases). The germline V gene has CDR1 MDHEN and CDR2 SYDVKM. The CDR3 has 14 amino acids. V lost 7 bases and J 0 bases, leaving 12 bases between the germline ends. The CDR3 protein is CASKRGRVNTEAFF. CDR3 DNA: TGTGCCAGCAAACGGGGGCGGGTGAACACTGAAGCTTTCTTT.

This clonotype was found many times. The chain links TRBV30 to TRBJ1-2; D is unresolved. This CDR3 has 12 amino acids. V shed 4 bases and J shed 9 bases, with 15 bases lying between them. Per the germline V gene, CDR1 is GTSNPN and CDR2 is SVGIG (reference sequence). CDR3 loop: CAWTKDFGRYTF. The CDR3 DNA reads TGTGCCTGGACGAAGGACTTTGGTCGCTACACCTTC.

This clonotype was detected many times. The DNA of the CDR3 is TGTGCCAGCAGCCAAGCAGGGGCTTACAATGAGCAGTTCTTC. As protein: CASSQAGAYNEQFF. The chain links TRBV3-1 to TRBJ2-1; D perhaps matches TRBD1 (6 bases). V was clipped by 1 base and J by 4 bases, with 8 bases between them. The CDR3 consists of 14 residues. Germline CDR1 reads LGHDT; CDR2 reads YNNKEL (reference sequence).

Of note for this clonotype: This may be a read error, as it is one base from a much larger clone. This chain uses TRBV28 with TRBJ1-2, with a possible D match to TRBD1 (6 bases). From germline, CDR1 is MDHEN and CDR2 SYDVKM. Trimming stripped 7 bases from V and 6 bases from J, with 12 bases between. CDR3 length: 12 amino acids. In nucleotides, the CDR3 is TGTGCCAGCACTACAAGACAGGATGGCTACACCTTC. This encodes CASTTRQDGYTF.

This sequence joins TRBV5-1 and TRBJ1-1, with TRBD1 matching over 7 bases. Losses at the gene ends were 0 bases for V and 5 bases for J; bases not matched to a gene: 7. The CDR3 is made up of 15 amino acids. Germline V gene data show CDR1 as SGHRS and CDR2 as YFSETQ. Written as DNA, the CDR3 is TGCGCCAGCAGCTTGGTGACAGGGCTGCGGACTGAAGCTTTCTTT. Its protein product is CASSLVTGLRTEAFF.

The table lists this clonotype with a few counts. This rearrangement joins TRBV20-1 to TRBJ1-5; perhaps TRBD1 as D (6 bases). V lost 4 bases and J lost 3, with 13 bases in between. Germline loops: CDR1 DFQATT, CDR2 SNEGSKA (reference sequence). The CDR3 has 14 residues. The CDR3 DNA is TGCAGTGCTAAGAGGACAGCGCCCAATCAGCCCCAGCATTTT. Its translation: CSAKRTAPNQPQHF.

This clonotype turned up a few times. The chain links TRBV30 to TRBJ1-2; no clear D gene. This CDR3 contains 13 residues. V was shortened by 7 bases and J by 8 bases, with 20 bases between the two germline ends. Germline V gives CDR1 GTSNPN, CDR2 SVGIG (reference sequence). CDR3 coding DNA: TGTGCCTCCATGGGAAAAGGGAAATTAGGCTACACCTTC. It encodes CASMGKGKLGYTF. The complete variable domain, with remaining parts taken from reference TRBV30 and TRBJ1-2, reads SQTIHQWPATLVQPVGSPLSLECTVEGTSNPNLYWYRQAAGRGLQLLFYSVGIGQISSEVPQNLSASRPQDRQFILSSKKLLLSDSGFYLCASMGKGKLGYTFGSGTRLTVV.

This chain joins TRBV29-1 and TRBJ2-7; D may be TRBD2 (6 bases). With 6 bases removed from V and 6 bases from J, the gap between germline ends came to 21 bases. From germline, CDR1 is SQVTM and CDR2 ANQGSEA. This CDR3 has 14 residues. DNA for the CDR3: TGCAGCGTCGGGGGTGGTGTGGGAGCGGGCGAGCAGTACTTC. This gives the protein CSVGGGVGAGEQYF.

This clonotype was found many times. As DNA, the CDR3 is TGTGCCAGCAGCCAAGTTCTCCTAGAGCAGTTCTTC. It is translated as CASSQVLLEQFF. V gene TRBV3-1 combines with J gene TRBJ2-1; no reliable D call. The CDR3 is 12 amino acids. Trimming took 1 base from V and 10 from J, leaving 8 bases between them. CDR1 and CDR2 from the germline V gene are LGHDT and YNNKEL (reference sequence).

The chain combines TRBV30 with TRBJ2-7, with D tentatively TRBD1 or TRBD2 (6 bases each). Trimming removed 2 bases from V and 6 bases from J, with 17 bases in between. CDR1 is GTSNPN and CDR2 is SVGIG in the germline V gene (reference sequence). The CDR3 consists of 14 residues. CDR3 amino acids: CAWSWGARGGEQYF. The CDR3 DNA reads TGTGCCTGGAGTTGGGGGGCCCGTGGTGGCGAGCAGTACTTC.

In its sample, this clonotype was seen a few times. V is TRBV10-3 and J is TRBJ2-3, with 7 bases fitting TRBD2. The V and J ends lost 7 bases and 5 bases, in that order; junction bases with no gene match: 12. Per the germline V gene, CDR1 is ENHRY and CDR2 is SYGVKD. This CDR3 region has 15 residues. The CDR3 DNA follows: TGTGCCATCAACGAGGGAGGGAGTCCCGGAGATACGCAGTATTTT. This codes for CAINEGGSPGDTQYF.

The chain joins TRBV6-1 to TRBJ2-6; TRBD1 is a possible D gene (5 bases). The CDR3 runs to 16 residues. Germline CDR1 reads MNHNS; CDR2 reads SASEGT. V was trimmed by 3 bases and J by 0 bases, leaving 9 bases between them. CDR3 in amino acids: CASSDRQNSGANVLTF. The CDR3 nucleotides are TGTGCCAGCAGTGACCGACAGAACTCTGGGGCCAACGTCCTGACTTTC.

V gene TRBV20-1 combines with J gene TRBJ2-7; D call uncertain. Looked up from germline, CDR1 is DFQATT and CDR2 is SNEGSKA (reference sequence). The CDR3 is made up of 13 amino acids. V shed 2 bases and J shed 5 bases, with 13 bases lying between them. The CDR3 loop reads CSARPAAGNEQYF. CDR3 nucleotide sequence: TGCAGTGCTAGACCGGCGGCTGGAAACGAGCAGTACTTC.

The V call is TRBV28, the J call TRBJ2-7; no clear D gene. Germline V gene data show CDR1 as MDHEN and CDR2 as SYDVKM. The CDR3 contains 15 residues. The V gene lost 6 bases and the J gene lost 2 bases, with 17 bases spanning the gap. CDR3 nucleotides: TGTGCCAGCAGCCGTACTGAGCTCAAGACCTACGAGCAGTACTTC. Translated: CASSRTELKTYEQYF.

This clonotype has only a few counts. The chain combines TRBV12-3 or TRBV12-4 with TRBJ2-3, with 7 bases lining up with TRBD2. Trimming took 0 bases from V and 4 from J; bases not matched to a gene: 4. The CDR3 length is 15 residues. CDR3 nucleotides: TGTGCCAGCAGTTTAGCGGGAGGGCCCCCAGATACGCAGTATTTT. This sequence encodes CASSLAGGPPDTQYF.

This clonotype appeared many times. The chain has TRBV11-2 and TRBJ2-7, with 14 bases matching TRBD2. The CDR3 contains 15 residues. Per germline, CDR1 SGHAT and CDR2 FQNNGV. V was clipped by 4 bases and J by 5 bases; unmatched bases: 4. The CDR3 protein is CASSSGLAGVHEQYF. In DNA, the CDR3 is TGTGCCAGCAGCTCGGGACTAGCGGGAGTCCACGAGCAGTACTTC.

In this sample, this clonotype turned up a few times. The rearrangement links TRBV6-2 or TRBV6-3 to TRBJ2-2; tentative D call: TRBD2 (8 bases). The CDR3 consists of 19 residues. The ends were cut back, 7 bases at V and 2 bases at J, with 26 bases in the middle. The germline V gene encodes CDR1 MNHEY and CDR2 SVGEGT. CDR3 in DNA: TGTGCCAGCACCAGGGGGGCGGGAGGATTGTGGAAAAACACCGGGGAGCTGTTTTTT. Its translation is CASTRGAGGLWKNTGELFF.

This clonotype was picked up many times. The chain uses TRBV6-5 and TRBJ2-7; TRBD2 agrees at 7 bases. The CDR3 has 15 residues. J was trimmed by 3 bases and V by 2 bases; bases with no gene match: 7. The germline V gene encodes CDR1 MNHEY and CDR2 SVGAGI. CDR3 protein: CASSYSGLGRYEQYF. As DNA, the CDR3 is TGTGCCAGCAGTTACAGCGGACTAGGACGCTACGAGCAGTACTTC.

This clonotype was found many times. The V and J genes are TRBV3-1 and TRBJ1-4, with no clear D. The CDR3 has 13 amino acids. Trimming took off 0 bases at V and 10 bases at J, with 9 bases between the two ends. Germline-derived CDR1 and CDR2 are LGHDT and YNNKEL (reference sequence). The CDR3 loop reads CASSQDAGGKLFF. As DNA, the CDR3 is TGTGCCAGCAGCCAAGACGCAGGCGGAAAACTGTTTTTT.

This clonotype was seen at least ten times. The rearrangement joins TRBV7-2 to TRBJ2-7; D remains ambiguous. V lost 4 bases and J lost 2, with 9 bases in between. The germline V gene has CDR1 SGHTA and CDR2 FQGNSA. The CDR3 extends over 13 amino acids. In DNA form, the CDR3 reads TGTGCCAGCAGCTCCAGGAGACCCTACGAGCAGTACTTC. This codes for CASSSRRPYEQYF.

This clonotype was seen repeatedly, ten times or more. The chain has TRBV28 and TRBJ2-1; 8 bases are shared with TRBD2. The germline V gene encodes CDR1 MDHEN and CDR2 SYDVKM. The CDR3 runs to 15 residues. With 5 bases clipped from V and 7 bases from J, the junction kept 10 bases outside the gene matches. CDR3 residues: CASSPPGAGANEQFF. The CDR3 DNA follows: TGTGCCAGCAGTCCCCCCGGAGCGGGAGCGAATGAGCAGTTCTTC.

J is TRBJ2-1 and V is TRBV20-1, with TRBD2 matching 11 bases. CDR3 length: 15 residues. Per the germline V gene, CDR1 is DFQATT and CDR2 is SNEGSKA (reference sequence). V dropped 1 base and J dropped 10; count of bases not matched to a gene: 9. Here the CDR3 DNA reads TGCAGTGCTAGAGTTGGCCTAGCGGGAGGCAACGAGCAGTTCTTC. Translated: CSARVGLAGGNEQFF.

This clonotype has a handful of counts. The rearrangement joins TRBV19 to TRBJ2-1, with 7 bases matching TRBD2. Germline V gene lookup returns CDR1 LNHDA and CDR2 SQIVND (reference sequence). V lost 1 base and J lost 1; bases outside the gene matches: 7. This CDR3 has 17 amino acids. The chain's CDR3 is CASSIGGFGRSYNEQFF. CDR3 bases: TGTGCCAGTAGTATAGGGGGTTTCGGGAGGTCCTACAATGAGCAGTTCTTC. Combining the CDR3 with reference TRBV19 and TRBJ2-1 gives the whole variable domain DGGITQSPKYLFRKEGQNVTLSCEQNLNHDAMYWYRQDPGQGLRLIYYSQIVNDFQKGDIAEGYSVSREKKESFPLTVTSAQKNPTAFYLCASSIGGFGRSYNEQFFGPGTRLTVL.